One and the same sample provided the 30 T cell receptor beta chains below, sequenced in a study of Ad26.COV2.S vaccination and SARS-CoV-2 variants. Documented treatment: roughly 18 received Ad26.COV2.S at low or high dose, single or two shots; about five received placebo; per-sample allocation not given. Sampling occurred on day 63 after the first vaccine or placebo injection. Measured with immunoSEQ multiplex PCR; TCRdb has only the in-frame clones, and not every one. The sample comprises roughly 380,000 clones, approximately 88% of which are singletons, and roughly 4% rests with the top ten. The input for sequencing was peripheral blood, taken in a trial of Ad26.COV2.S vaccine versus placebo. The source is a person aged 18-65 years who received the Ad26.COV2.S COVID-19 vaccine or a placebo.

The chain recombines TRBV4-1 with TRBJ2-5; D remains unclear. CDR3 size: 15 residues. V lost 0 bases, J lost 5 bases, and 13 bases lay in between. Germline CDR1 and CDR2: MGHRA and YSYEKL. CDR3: CASSQDPWVEETQYF. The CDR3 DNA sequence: TGCGCCAGCAGCCAAGATCCCTGGGTCGAGGAGACCCAGTACTTC.

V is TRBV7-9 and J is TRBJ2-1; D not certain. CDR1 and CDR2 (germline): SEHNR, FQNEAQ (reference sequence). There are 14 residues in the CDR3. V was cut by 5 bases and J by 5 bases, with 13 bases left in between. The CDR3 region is CASSLRILDNEQFF. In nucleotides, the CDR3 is TGTGCCAGCAGCCTCCGCATACTGGACAATGAGCAGTTCTTC.

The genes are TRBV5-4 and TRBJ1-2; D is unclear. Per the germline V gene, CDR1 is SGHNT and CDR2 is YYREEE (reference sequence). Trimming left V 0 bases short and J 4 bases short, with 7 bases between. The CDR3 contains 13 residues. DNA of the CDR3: TGTGCCAGCAGCTTGGCAAACAGCTATGGCTACACCTTC. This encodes CASSLANSYGYTF.

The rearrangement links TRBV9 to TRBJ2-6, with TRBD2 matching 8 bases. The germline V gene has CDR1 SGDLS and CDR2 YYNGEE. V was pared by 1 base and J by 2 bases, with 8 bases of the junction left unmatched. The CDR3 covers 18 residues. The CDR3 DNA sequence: TGTGCCAGCAGCGTACGTATCGGGGGGGCACCTGGGGCCAACGTCCTGACTTTC. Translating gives CASSVRIGGAPGANVLTF.

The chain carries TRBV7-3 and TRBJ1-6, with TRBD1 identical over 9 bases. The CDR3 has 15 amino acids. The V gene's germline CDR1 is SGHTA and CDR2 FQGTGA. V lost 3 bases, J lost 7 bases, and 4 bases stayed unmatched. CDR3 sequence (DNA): TGTGCCAGCAGCTTGGGGGACAGGGAAAATTCACCCCTCCACTTT. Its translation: CASSLGDRENSPLHF. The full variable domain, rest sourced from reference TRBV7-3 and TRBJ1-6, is GAGVSQTPSNKVTEKGKYVELRCDPISGHTALYWYRQSLGQGPEFLIYFQGTGAADDSGLPNDRFFAVRPEGSVSTLKIQRTERGDSAVYLCASSLGDRENSPLHFGNGTRLTVT.

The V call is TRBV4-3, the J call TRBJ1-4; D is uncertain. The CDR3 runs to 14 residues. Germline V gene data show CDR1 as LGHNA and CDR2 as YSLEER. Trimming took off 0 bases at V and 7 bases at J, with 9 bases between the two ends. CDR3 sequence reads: CASSQDPGAEKLFF. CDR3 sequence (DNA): TGCGCCAGCAGCCAAGATCCCGGCGCTGAAAAACTGTTTTTT.

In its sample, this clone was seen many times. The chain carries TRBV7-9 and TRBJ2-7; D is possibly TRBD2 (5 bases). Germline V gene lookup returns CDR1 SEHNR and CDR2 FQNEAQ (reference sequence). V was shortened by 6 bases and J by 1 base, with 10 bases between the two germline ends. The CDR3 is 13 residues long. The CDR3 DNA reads TGTGCCAGCAGAGAAGGACTGTCCTACGAGCAGTACTTC. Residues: CASREGLSYEQYF.

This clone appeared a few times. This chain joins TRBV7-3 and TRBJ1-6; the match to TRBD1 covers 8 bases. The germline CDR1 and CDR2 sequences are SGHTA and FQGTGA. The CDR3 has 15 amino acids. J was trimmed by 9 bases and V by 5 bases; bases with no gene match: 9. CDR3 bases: TGTGCCAGCAGCGCTACCGGGACAGGCCGTTCACCCCTCCACTTT. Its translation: CASSATGTGRSPLHF.

CDR3 sequence reads: CAIIRGYSNQPQHF. In DNA form, the CDR3 reads TGTGCCATCATCCGGGGTTATAGCAATCAGCCCCAGCATTTT. This chain connects TRBV24-1 to TRBJ1-5; D remains unclear. V shed 11 bases and J shed 0 bases, with 13 bases lying between them. Germline V CDR1 and CDR2: KGHDR, SFDVKD. This CDR3 comprises 14 residues.

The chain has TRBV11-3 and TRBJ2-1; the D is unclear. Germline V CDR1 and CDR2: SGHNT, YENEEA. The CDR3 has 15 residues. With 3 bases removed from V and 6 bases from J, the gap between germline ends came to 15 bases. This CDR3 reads CASSLGITPSNEQFF. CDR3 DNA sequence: TGTGCCAGCAGCTTGGGGATAACCCCGAGCAATGAGCAGTTCTTC.

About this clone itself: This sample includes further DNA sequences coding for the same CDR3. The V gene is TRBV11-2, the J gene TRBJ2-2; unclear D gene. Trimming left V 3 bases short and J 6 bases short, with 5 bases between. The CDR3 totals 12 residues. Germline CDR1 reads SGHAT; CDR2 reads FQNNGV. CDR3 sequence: CASSLGPGELFF. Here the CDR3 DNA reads TGTGCCAGCAGCTTGGGCCCCGGGGAGCTGTTTTTT.

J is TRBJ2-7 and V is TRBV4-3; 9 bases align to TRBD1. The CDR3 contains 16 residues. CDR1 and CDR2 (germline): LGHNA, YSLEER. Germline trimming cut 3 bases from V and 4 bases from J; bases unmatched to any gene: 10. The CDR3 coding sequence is TGCGCCAGCAGCCAGGAACCGGGACAGGGCTTTTACGAGCAGTACTTC. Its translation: CASSQEPGQGFYEQYF.

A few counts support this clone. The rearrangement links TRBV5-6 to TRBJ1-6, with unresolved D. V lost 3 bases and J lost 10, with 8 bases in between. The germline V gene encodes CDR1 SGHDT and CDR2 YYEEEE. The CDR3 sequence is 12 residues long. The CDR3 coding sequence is TGTGCCAGCAGCTACCTACGGTCACCCCTCCACTTT. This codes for CASSYLRSPLHF.

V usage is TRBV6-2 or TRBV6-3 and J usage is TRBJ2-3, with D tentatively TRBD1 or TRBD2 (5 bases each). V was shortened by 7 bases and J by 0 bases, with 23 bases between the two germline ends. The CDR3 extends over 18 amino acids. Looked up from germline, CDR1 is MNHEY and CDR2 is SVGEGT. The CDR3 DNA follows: TGTGCCAGCACCCCGGGACCCAGAAGGACCTCTAGCACAGATACGCAGTATTTT. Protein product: CASTPGPRRTSSTDTQYF.

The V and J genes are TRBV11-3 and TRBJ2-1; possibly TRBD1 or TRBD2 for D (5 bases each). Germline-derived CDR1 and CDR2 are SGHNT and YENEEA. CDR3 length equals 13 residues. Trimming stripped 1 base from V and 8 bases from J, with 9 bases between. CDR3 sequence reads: CASSLVGGYEQFF. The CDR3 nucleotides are TGTGCCAGCAGCTTAGTTGGGGGTTATGAGCAGTTCTTC.

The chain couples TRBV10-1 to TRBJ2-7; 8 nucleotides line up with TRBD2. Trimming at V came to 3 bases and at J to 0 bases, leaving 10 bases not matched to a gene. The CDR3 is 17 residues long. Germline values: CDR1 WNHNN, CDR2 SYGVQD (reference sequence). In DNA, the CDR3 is TGCGCCAGCAGTGATGGGGACCTAGCGGGCGACTCCTACGAGCAGTACTTC. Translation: CASSDGDLAGDSYEQYF.

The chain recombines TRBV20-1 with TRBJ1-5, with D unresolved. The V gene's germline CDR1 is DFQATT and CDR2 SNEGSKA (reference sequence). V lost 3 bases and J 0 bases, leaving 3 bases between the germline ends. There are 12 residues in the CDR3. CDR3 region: CSASRSNQPQHF. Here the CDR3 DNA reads TGCAGTGCTAGTCGTAGCAATCAGCCCCAGCATTTT.

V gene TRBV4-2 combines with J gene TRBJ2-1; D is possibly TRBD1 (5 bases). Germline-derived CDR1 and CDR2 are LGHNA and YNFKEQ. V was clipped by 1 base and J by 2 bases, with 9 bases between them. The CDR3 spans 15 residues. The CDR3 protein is CASSQVQGTYNEQFF. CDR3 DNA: TGTGCCAGCAGCCAAGTCCAGGGTACCTACAATGAGCAGTTCTTC.

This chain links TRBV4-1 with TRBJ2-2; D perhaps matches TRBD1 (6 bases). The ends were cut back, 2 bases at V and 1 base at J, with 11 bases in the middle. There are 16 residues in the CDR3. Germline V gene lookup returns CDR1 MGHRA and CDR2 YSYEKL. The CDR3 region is CASSQPQGRNTGELFF. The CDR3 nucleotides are TGCGCCAGCAGCCAACCACAGGGACGGAACACCGGGGAGCTGTTTTTT.

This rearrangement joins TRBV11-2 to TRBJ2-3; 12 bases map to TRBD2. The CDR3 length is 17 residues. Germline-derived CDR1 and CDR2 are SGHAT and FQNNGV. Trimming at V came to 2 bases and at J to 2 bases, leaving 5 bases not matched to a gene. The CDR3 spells CASSLTGLAGPTDTQYF. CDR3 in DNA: TGTGCCAGCAGCTTAACAGGACTAGCGGGGCCCACAGATACGCAGTATTTT.

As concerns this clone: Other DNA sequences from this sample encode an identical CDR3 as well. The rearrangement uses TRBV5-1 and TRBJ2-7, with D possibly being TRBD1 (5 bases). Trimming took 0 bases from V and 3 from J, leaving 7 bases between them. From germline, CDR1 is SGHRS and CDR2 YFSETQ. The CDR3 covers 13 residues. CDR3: CASSLDRYYEQYF. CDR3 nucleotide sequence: TGCGCCAGCAGCTTGGACAGGTACTACGAGCAGTACTTC.

CDR3 loop: CASSRTGGFYEQYF. CDR3 DNA sequence: TGTGCCAGCAGCCGGACAGGGGGCTTCTACGAGCAGTACTTC. This sequence joins TRBV7-9 and TRBJ2-7; 11 bases are shared with TRBD1. Trimming at V came to 5 bases and at J to 3 bases, leaving 3 bases not matched to a gene. Germline V gene lookup returns CDR1 SEHNR and CDR2 FQNEAQ (reference sequence). This CDR3 has 14 residues.

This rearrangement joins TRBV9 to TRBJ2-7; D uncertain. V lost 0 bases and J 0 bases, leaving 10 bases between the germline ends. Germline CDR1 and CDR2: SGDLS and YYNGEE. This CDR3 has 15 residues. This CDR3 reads CASSVGPGYSYEQYF. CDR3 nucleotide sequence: TGTGCCAGCAGCGTAGGACCCGGGTACTCCTACGAGCAGTACTTC.

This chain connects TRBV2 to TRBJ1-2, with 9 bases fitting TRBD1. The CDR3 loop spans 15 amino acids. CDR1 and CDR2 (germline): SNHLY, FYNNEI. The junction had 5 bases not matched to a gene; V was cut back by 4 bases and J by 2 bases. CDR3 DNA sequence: TGTGCCAGCAGTGGAGGGGGACAGGGCAACTATGGCTACACCTTC. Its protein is CASSGGGQGNYGYTF.

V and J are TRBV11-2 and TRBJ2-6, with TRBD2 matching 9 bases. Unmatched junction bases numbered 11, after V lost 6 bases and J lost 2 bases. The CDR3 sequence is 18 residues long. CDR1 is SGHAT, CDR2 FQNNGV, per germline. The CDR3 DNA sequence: TGTGCCAGCAGTCCGAGCGGGGGGCCCCAGACTGGGGCCAACGTCCTGACTTTC. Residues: CASSPSGGPQTGANVLTF.

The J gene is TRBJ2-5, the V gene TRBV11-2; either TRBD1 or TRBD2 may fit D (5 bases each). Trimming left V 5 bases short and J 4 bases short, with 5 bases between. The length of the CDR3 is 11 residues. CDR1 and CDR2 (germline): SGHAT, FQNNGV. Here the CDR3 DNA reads TGTGCCAGCAGCGGGGGAGAGACCCAGTACTTC. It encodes CASSGGETQYF.

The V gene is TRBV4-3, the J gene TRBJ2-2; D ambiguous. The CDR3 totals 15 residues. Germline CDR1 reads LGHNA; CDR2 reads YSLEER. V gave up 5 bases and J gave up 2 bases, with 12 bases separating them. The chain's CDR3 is CASSLRHSNTGELFF. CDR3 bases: TGCGCCAGCAGCTTAAGACACAGCAACACCGGGGAGCTGTTTTTT.

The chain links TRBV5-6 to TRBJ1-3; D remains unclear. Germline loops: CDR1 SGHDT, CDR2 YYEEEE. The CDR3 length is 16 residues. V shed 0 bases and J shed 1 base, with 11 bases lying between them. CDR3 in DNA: TGTGCCAGCAGCTTGGGACTCCTTCTGTCTGGAAACACCATATATTTT. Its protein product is CASSLGLLLSGNTIYF.

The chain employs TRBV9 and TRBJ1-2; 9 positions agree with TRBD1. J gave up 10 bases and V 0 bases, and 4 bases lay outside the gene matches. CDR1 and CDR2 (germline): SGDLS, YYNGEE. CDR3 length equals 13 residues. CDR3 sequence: CASSVGQGVNYTF. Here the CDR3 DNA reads TGTGCCAGCAGCGTAGGACAGGGGGTTAACTACACCTTC.

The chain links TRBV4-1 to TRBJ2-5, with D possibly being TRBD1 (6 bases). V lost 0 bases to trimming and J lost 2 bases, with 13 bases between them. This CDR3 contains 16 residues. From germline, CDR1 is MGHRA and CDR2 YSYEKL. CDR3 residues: CASSQEPLQGQETQYF. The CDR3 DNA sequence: TGCGCCAGCAGCCAAGAGCCCCTACAGGGTCAAGAGACCCAGTACTTC.